These 28 T cell receptor beta chains were all obtained from the same sample, sequenced in a study of glioma-infiltrating T cells after dendritic cell vaccination. The protocol was immunoSEQ multiplex PCR, while the TCRdb copy is restricted to in-frame clones and leaves out a portion. Found here are tens of thousands of clones, approximately 90% of them singletons; the top ten hold over 2%. The sequencing here drew on blood, taken before dendritic cell vaccination. Receptor source: a human donor with glioblastoma.

This chain uses TRBV5-1 with TRBJ1-3; D not certain. In germline, CDR1 is SGHRS, CDR2 YFSETQ. V shed 0 bases and J shed 1 base, with 23 bases lying between them. This CDR3 is 20 amino acids long. The CDR3 sequence is CASSLAPQRALQESGNTIYF. CDR3 coding DNA: TGCGCCAGCAGCTTGGCCCCGCAGAGGGCCCTCCAAGAATCTGGAAACACCATATATTTT.

This clone appeared once. The chain couples TRBV9 to TRBJ2-2; tentatively, D is TRBD1 (5 bases). The V and J ends lost 3 bases and 7 bases respectively, with 10 bases between them. CDR1 is SGDLS, CDR2 YYNGEE, per germline. There are 13 residues in the CDR3. CDR3 residues: CASSEGRHGELFF. Here the CDR3 DNA reads TGTGCCAGCAGCGAGGGGCGACACGGGGAGCTGTTTTTT.

V and J are TRBV2 and TRBJ1-1; tentative D call: TRBD1 (6 bases). The V end was cut by 7 bases, the J end by 0 bases, with 18 bases between. This CDR3 contains 16 residues. Germline-derived CDR1 and CDR2 are SNHLY and FYNNEI. The CDR3 is CASTSPGQGLNTEAFF. The CDR3 DNA reads as TGTGCCAGCACCTCCCCGGGACAAGGATTGAACACTGAAGCTTTCTTT.

With respect to this clone: The junction differs from germline at one of its ends, possibly a read error. The chain joins TRBV7-7 to TRBJ2-5, with 10 bases lining up with TRBD1. Germline V gene lookup returns CDR1 SSHAT and CDR2 FNYEAQ (reference sequence). The CDR3 runs to 15 residues. DNA of the CDR3: TGTGCTAGCAGCTCCCGTGGGACAGGGGTTGAGACCCAGTACTTC. This translates into CASSSRGTGVETQYF. The whole variable domain, remainder taken from reference TRBV7-7 and TRBJ2-5, is GAGVSQSPRYKVTKRGQDVTLRCDPISSHATLYWYQQALGQGPEFLTYFNYEAQPDKSGLPSDRFSAERPEGSISTLTIQRTEQRDSAMYRCASSSRGTGVETQYFGPGTRLLVL.

The chain links TRBV11-1 to TRBJ2-7, with a weak D call TRBD1 (7 bases). This CDR3 spans 15 amino acids. Looked up from germline, CDR1 is SGHAT and CDR2 is FQDESV (reference sequence). Trimming pared 2 bases from V and 6 bases from J, leaving 17 bases between. The CDR3 DNA is TGTGCCAGCAGCTTAACTGCGGGACAGAGTTCCGAGCAGTACTTC. Translated: CASSLTAGQSSEQYF.

The rearrangement uses TRBV27 and TRBJ2-1; D may be TRBD2 (7 bases). The V end lost 7 bases, the J end lost 3 bases, and 16 bases lay between the germline ends. Germline V CDR1 and CDR2: MNHEY, SMNVEV (reference sequence). The CDR3 is 15 amino acids. The CDR3 spells CASTRGGAYYNEQFF. In nucleotides, the CDR3 is TGTGCCAGCACCCGAGGGGGGGCCTACTACAATGAGCAGTTCTTC.

This chain uses TRBV4-1 with TRBJ2-7; TRBD2 agrees at 8 bases. CDR3 length: 16 amino acids. J was trimmed by 4 bases and V by 1 base; bases with no gene match: 9. Germline CDR1 MGHRA, CDR2 YSYEKL. CDR3 DNA: TGCGCCAGCAGCCAAGTAGGCCGGGGGGGCCGATACGAGCAGTACTTC. Protein: CASSQVGRGGRYEQYF.

This chain uses TRBV6-1 with TRBJ1-1, with 7 positions matching TRBD1. J lost 5 bases, V lost 6 bases, and 9 bases had no gene match. Looked up from germline, CDR1 is MNHNS and CDR2 is SASEGT. The CDR3 length is 14 residues. The CDR3 sequence: CASRLSRGQTEAFF. The CDR3 DNA sequence: TGTGCCAGCAGGCTTTCGAGGGGGCAAACTGAAGCTTTCTTT.

This sequence joins TRBV13 and TRBJ2-5, with a weak D call TRBD2 (5 bases). V dropped 0 bases and J dropped 0 bases, with 5 bases sitting between them. The CDR3 runs to 14 residues. Looked up from germline, CDR1 is PRHDT and CDR2 is FYEKMQ (reference sequence). Here the CDR3 DNA reads TGTGCCAGCAGCTTAGGGGACTACCAAGAGACCCAGTACTTC. Residues: CASSLGDYQETQYF.

The V gene is TRBV15, the J gene TRBJ2-5; TRBD1 matches 7 bases. The J call may be faulty, since TRBJ2-7 better matches the DNA end. CDR1 and CDR2 from the germline V gene are LNHNV and YYDKDF (reference sequence). The length of the CDR3 is 15 residues. The CDR3, as DNA: TGTGCCACCAGCAGAGACCCTGCAGGGGGATCCGAGCAGTACTTC. Protein sequence: CATSRDPAGGSEQYF.

This clone is a singleton in its sample. This rearrangement joins TRBV5-1 to TRBJ2-5; the D is unclear. V was trimmed by 0 bases and J by 4 bases, leaving 4 bases between them. Germline V CDR1 and CDR2: SGHRS, YFSETQ. The CDR3 totals 12 residues. This CDR3 reads CASSLALETQYF. In DNA form, the CDR3 reads TGCGCCAGCAGCTTGGCCCTAGAGACCCAGTACTTC. Full variable domain (missing parts from reference TRBV5-1 and TRBJ2-5): KAGVTQTPRYLIKTRGQQVTLSCSPISGHRSVSWYQQTPGQGLQFLFEYFSETQRNKGNFPGRFSGRQFSNSRSEMNVSTLELGDSALYLCASSLALETQYFGPGTRLLVL.

The CDR3: CASSQEGGRGAKNIQYF. In nucleotides, the CDR3 is TGCGCCAGCAGCCAAGAAGGAGGTAGAGGGGCCAAAAACATTCAGTACTTC. This chain connects TRBV4-1 to TRBJ2-4; TRBD2 is a possible D gene (5 bases). CDR1 MGHRA and CDR2 YSYEKL come from the germline V gene. The CDR3 has 17 amino acids. Trimming shortened V by 0 bases and J by 1 base, and 13 bases separated the two germline ends.

The chain joins TRBV5-4 to TRBJ2-1; TRBD1 matches at 7 bases. Looked up from germline, CDR1 is SGHNT and CDR2 is YYREEE (reference sequence). J gave up 9 bases and V 6 bases, and 9 bases lay outside the gene matches. The CDR3 length is 13 residues. The chain's CDR3 is CASTTGAHGEQFF. The DNA for the CDR3 is TGTGCCAGCACCACAGGGGCCCATGGTGAGCAGTTCTTC. Looking up the rest from reference TRBV5-4 and TRBJ2-1 gives the full variable domain: ETGVTQSPTHLIKTRGQQVTLRCSSQSGHNTVSWYQQALGQGPQFIFQYYREEENGRGNFPPRFSGLQFPNYSSELNVNALELDDSALYLCASTTGAHGEQFFGPGTRLTVL.

The CDR3: CASSFAQGRYEQYF. CDR3 sequence (DNA): TGCGCCAGCAGCTTCGCACAGGGGAGATACGAGCAGTACTTC. This chain uses TRBV5-1 with TRBJ2-7, with 7 bases lining up with TRBD1. J was trimmed by 4 bases and V by 2 bases; bases with no gene match: 6. Germline loops: CDR1 SGHRS, CDR2 YFSETQ. CDR3 length: 14 residues.

The chain uses TRBV18 and TRBJ1-1; D remains unclear. In germline, CDR1 is KGHSH, CDR2 LQKENI. CDR3 length equals 13 residues. V lost 3 bases and J lost 3, with 8 bases in between. CDR3 DNA sequence: TGTGCCAGCTCACCCCCCGGGTACACTGAAGCTTTCTTT. Translation gives CASSPPGYTEAFF.

The chain employs TRBV4-1 and TRBJ1-6; 7 nucleotides match TRBD1. V lost 1 base and J lost 3; bases outside the gene matches: 9. Germline-derived CDR1 and CDR2 are MGHRA and YSYEKL. The CDR3 runs to 18 residues. The CDR3 loop reads CASSQARQGRYYNSPLHF. In nucleotides, the CDR3 is TGCGCCAGCAGCCAAGCCCGACAGGGAAGGTACTATAATTCACCCCTCCACTTT.

This clone was counted a few times. The V and J genes are TRBV7-9 and TRBJ2-7; TRBD2 matches 8 bases. The CDR3 runs 14 residues. With V trimmed by 3 bases and J by 2 bases, 3 bases remained unmatched. Germline CDR1 and CDR2: SEHNR and FQNEAQ (reference sequence). As DNA, the CDR3 is TGTGCCAGCAGCTTTCCGGGGGGGACCTACGAGCAGTACTTC. Amino acid sequence: CASSFPGGTYEQYF.

The J gene is TRBJ1-4, the V gene TRBV5-1; D gene unclear. CDR3 length: 15 residues. CDR1 SGHRS and CDR2 YFSETQ come from the germline V gene. Between the trimmed V and J ends, which lost 0 bases and 4 bases, there was a span of 10 bases. The CDR3 DNA follows: TGCGCCAGCAGCTTGGGCGCGTTAAGTAATGAAAAACTGTTTTTT. Amino acids: CASSLGALSNEKLFF.

The rearrangement uses TRBV29-1 and TRBJ2-7, with D unresolved. V lost 6 bases and J lost 4, with 16 bases in between. CDR1 SQVTM and CDR2 ANQGSEA come from the germline V gene. CDR3 length: 13 amino acids. The CDR3 coding sequence is TGCAGCGTCACAGATGGCACGCGTTACGAGCAGTACTTC. It translates to CSVTDGTRYEQYF.

This chain connects TRBV15 to TRBJ2-1; D may be TRBD1 (6 bases). Trimming stripped 5 bases from V and 9 bases from J, with 14 bases between. Germline loops: CDR1 LNHNV, CDR2 YYDKDF (reference sequence). The CDR3 length is 13 residues. In DNA form, the CDR3 reads TGTGCCACCAGCCGGGAACAGGGTCCTGAGCAGTTCTTC. This translates into CATSREQGPEQFF. Full variable domain (outside the CDR3, taken from reference TRBV15 and TRBJ2-1): DAMVIQNPRYQVTQFGKPVTLSCSQTLNHNVMYWYQQKSSQAPKLLFHYYDKDFNNEADTPDNFQSRRPNTSFCFLDIRSPGLGDTAMYLCATSREQGPEQFFGPGTRLTVL.

In its sample, this clone was seen a few times. The chain has TRBV6-6 and TRBJ2-7; 10 bases align to TRBD1. This CDR3 is 15 amino acids long. The germline V gene encodes CDR1 MNHNY and CDR2 SVGAGI (reference sequence). J was trimmed by 7 bases and V by 6 bases; bases with no gene match: 12. CDR3 nucleotide sequence: TGTGCCAGCAGCTTATCCGGGACAGGGGTACCTGAGCAGTACTTC. Amino acids: CASSLSGTGVPEQYF.

The chain joins TRBV7-2 to TRBJ2-3, with 8 positions matching TRBD2. The CDR3 runs to 18 residues. Germline V gene lookup returns CDR1 SGHTA and CDR2 FQGNSA. With V trimmed by 4 bases and J by 2 bases, 14 bases remained unmatched. The CDR3 is CASSSPDRTSRFTDTQYF. The DNA of the CDR3 is TGTGCCAGCAGCTCCCCCGACAGGACTAGCAGGTTCACAGATACGCAGTATTTT.

This chain links TRBV7-2 with TRBJ1-6, with D unresolved. The germline CDR1 and CDR2 sequences are SGHTA and FQGNSA. V was pared by 5 bases and J by 5 bases, with 13 bases between. This CDR3 has 15 amino acids. The CDR3 nucleotides read TGTGCCAGCAGCATGCGGGTGGCTAATAATTCACCCCTCCACTTT. This sequence encodes CASSMRVANNSPLHF. Together with reference TRBV7-2 and TRBJ1-6, the CDR3 gives the full variable domain: GAGVSQSPSNKVTEKGKDVELRCDPISGHTALYWYRQSLGQGLEFLIYFQGNSAPDKSGLPSDRFSAERTGGSVSTLTIQRTQQEDSAVYLCASSMRVANNSPLHFGNGTRLTVT.

The V gene is TRBV4-1, the J gene TRBJ1-5; tentatively, D is TRBD1 (5 bases). The CDR3 has 14 amino acids. Trimming took 0 bases from V and 2 from J, leaving 5 bases between them. The germline gives CDR1 MGHRA, CDR2 YSYEKL. CDR3 amino acids: CASSQDRGNQPQHF. In DNA form, the CDR3 reads TGCGCCAGCAGCCAAGACAGGGGCAATCAGCCCCAGCATTTT.

The rearrangement links TRBV30 to TRBJ2-1; TRBD2 agrees at 9 bases. From germline, CDR1 is GTSNPN and CDR2 SVGIG (reference sequence). This CDR3 contains 12 residues. V gave up 5 bases and J gave up 10 bases; unmatched junction bases: 6. This chain's CDR3 is CAWEAGGREQFF. The CDR3 nucleotides read TGTGCCTGGGAAGCGGGGGGACGGGAGCAGTTCTTC. Looking up the rest from reference TRBV30 and TRBJ2-1 gives the full variable domain: SQTIHQWPATLVQPVGSPLSLECTVEGTSNPNLYWYRQAAGRGLQLLFYSVGIGQISSEVPQNLSASRPQDRQFILSSKKLLLSDSGFYLCAWEAGGREQFFGPGTRLTVL.

This chain connects TRBV13 to TRBJ2-2; 7 bases are shared with TRBD1. This CDR3 has 13 amino acids. With 5 bases clipped from V and 6 bases from J, the junction kept 3 bases outside the gene matches. Germline assignment: CDR1 PRHDT and CDR2 FYEKMQ (reference sequence). The CDR3 bases are TGTGCCAGCAGCCCTCAGGGGGCCGGGGAGCTGTTTTTT. It codes for CASSPQGAGELFF.

The chain links TRBV11-3 to TRBJ2-1; D is possibly TRBD2 (5 bases). CDR1 is SGHNT, CDR2 YENEEA, per germline. Trimming took off 5 bases at V and 4 bases at J, with 6 bases between the two ends. The CDR3 consists of 12 residues. The CDR3 spells CASSPGYNEQFF. DNA of the CDR3: TGTGCCAGCAGCCCGGGGTACAATGAGCAGTTCTTC.

The J gene is TRBJ2-5, the V gene TRBV11-2; TRBD2 matches 9 bases. The length of the CDR3 is 17 residues. From germline, CDR1 is SGHAT and CDR2 FQNNGV. Unmatched junction bases numbered 15, after V lost 4 bases and J lost 6 bases. CDR3 region: CASSSYGWRGGKKTQYF. The CDR3 DNA sequence: TGTGCCAGCAGCTCCTACGGGTGGCGGGGGGGCAAAAAGACCCAGTACTTC.